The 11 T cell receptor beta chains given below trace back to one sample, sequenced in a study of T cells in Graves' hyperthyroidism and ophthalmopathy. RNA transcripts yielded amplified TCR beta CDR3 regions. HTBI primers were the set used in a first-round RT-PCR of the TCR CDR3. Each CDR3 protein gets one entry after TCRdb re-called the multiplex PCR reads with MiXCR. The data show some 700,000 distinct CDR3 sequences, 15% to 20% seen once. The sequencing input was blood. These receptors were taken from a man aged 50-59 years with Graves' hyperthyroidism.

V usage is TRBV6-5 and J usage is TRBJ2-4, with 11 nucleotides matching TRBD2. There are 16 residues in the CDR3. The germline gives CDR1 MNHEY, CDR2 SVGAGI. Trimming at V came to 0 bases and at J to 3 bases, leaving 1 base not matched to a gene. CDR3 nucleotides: TGTGCCAGCAGTTACTCGACTAGCGGGGTCAAAAACATTCAGTACTTC. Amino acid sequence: CASSYSTSGVKNIQYF.

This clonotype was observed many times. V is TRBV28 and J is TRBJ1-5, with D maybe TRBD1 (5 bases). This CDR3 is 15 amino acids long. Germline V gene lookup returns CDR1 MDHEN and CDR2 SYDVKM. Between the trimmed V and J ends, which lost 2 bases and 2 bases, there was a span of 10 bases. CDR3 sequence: CASSLTSGGNQPQHF. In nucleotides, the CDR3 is TGTGCCAGCAGTTTAACTTCGGGGGGCAATCAGCCCCAGCATTTT.

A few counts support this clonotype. The CDR3 reads CASSLGLALNTGELFF. CDR3 bases: TGTGCCAGCAGCTTGGGACTAGCGTTGAACACCGGGGAGCTGTTTTTT. The V and J genes are TRBV7-2 and TRBJ2-2; 10 bases match TRBD2. Germline loops: CDR1 SGHTA, CDR2 FQGNSA. V was clipped by 3 bases and J by 1 base; unmatched bases: 2. CDR3 size: 16 residues.

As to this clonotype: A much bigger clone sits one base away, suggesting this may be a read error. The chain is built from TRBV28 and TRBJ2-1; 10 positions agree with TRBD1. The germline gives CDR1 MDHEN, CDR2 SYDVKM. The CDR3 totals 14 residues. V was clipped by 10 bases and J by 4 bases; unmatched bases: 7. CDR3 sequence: CATNRDRGYNEQFF. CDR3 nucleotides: TGTGCCACCAACCGGGACAGGGGATACAATGAGCAGTTCTTC.

The CDR3 coding sequence is TGTGCCAGCACCGGGACAGGGGGCGCCCCCGGGGAGCTGTTTTTT. Its translation is CASTGTGGAPGELFF. V and J are TRBV12-3 or TRBV12-4 and TRBJ2-2; 12 positions match TRBD1. The trim removed 7 bases at V and 6 bases at J, leaving 6 bases unmatched. CDR3 length: 15 residues.

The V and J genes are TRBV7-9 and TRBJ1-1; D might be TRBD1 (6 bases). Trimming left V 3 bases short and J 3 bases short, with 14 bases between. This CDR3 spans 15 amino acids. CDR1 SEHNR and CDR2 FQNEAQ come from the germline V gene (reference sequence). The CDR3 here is CASSLRGATDTEAFF. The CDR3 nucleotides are TGTGCCAGCAGCTTGCGGGGGGCTACGGACACTGAAGCTTTCTTT.

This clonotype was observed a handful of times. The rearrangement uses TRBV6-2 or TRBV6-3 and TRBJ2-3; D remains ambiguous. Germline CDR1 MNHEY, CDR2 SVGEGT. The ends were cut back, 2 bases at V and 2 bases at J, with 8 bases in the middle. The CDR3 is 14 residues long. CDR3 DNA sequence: TGTGCCAGCAGTTACGACGCGGTCACAGATACGCAGTATTTT. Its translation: CASSYDAVTDTQYF.

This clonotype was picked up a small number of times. CDR3 amino acids: CASSLREGAYGYTF. CDR3 in DNA: TGTGCCAGCAGCCTAAGGGAGGGGGCCTATGGCTACACCTTC. The chain combines TRBV3-1 with TRBJ1-2; 7 nucleotides agree with TRBD1. The germline V gene encodes CDR1 LGHDT and CDR2 YNNKEL (reference sequence). The CDR3 sequence is 14 residues long. The V segment lost 4 bases and the J segment 4 bases; nucleotides outside the gene matches: 6.

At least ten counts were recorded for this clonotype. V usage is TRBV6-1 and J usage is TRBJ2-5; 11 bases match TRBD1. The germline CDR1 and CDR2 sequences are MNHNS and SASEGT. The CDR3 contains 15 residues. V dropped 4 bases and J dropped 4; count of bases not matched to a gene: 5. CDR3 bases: TGTGCCAGCAGTGTGGACAGGGGGCGCCCAGAGACCCAGTACTTC. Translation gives CASSVDRGRPETQYF.

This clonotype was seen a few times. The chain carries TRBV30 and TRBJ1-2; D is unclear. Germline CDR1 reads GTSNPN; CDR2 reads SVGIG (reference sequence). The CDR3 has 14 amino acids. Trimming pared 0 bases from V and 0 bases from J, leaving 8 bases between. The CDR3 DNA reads TGTGCCTGGAGTGTATTTCCACCTAACTATGGCTACACCTTC. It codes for CAWSVFPPNYGYTF.

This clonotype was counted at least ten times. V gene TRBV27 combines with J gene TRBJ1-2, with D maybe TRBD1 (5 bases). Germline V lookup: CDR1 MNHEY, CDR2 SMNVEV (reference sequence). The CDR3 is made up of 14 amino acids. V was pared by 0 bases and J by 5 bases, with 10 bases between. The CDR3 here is CASSLSNSGYGYTF. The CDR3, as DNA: TGTGCCAGCAGTTTATCGAATTCAGGGTATGGCTACACCTTC.